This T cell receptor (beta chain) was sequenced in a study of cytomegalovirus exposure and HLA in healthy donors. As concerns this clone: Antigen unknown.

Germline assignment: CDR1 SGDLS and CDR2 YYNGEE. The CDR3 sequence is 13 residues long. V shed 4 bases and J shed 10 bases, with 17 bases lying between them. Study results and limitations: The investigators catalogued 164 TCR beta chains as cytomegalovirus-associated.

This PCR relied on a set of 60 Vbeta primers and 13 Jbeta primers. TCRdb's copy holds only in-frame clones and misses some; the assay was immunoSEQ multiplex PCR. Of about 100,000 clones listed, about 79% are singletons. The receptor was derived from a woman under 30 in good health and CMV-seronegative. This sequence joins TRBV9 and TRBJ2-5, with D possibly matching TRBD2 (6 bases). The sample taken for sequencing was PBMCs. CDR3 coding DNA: TGTGCCAGCAGCACGAAGACGGGCGGGAACCAGTACTTC. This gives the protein CASSTKTGGNQYF.